This TCR beta chain was found in a study of Ad26.COV2.S vaccination and SARS-CoV-2 variants. Study-wide points: Overall T cell responses may have been underestimated by the analyses of TCR breadth and depth.

Regarding this clone: Its target is unknown.

Treatment of the sample: 19 received Ad26.COV2.S at low or high dose, single or two shots; 5 received placebo; per-sample allocation not given. Material that was analyzed had been drawn on day 63 after the first vaccine or placebo injection. An adult aged 18-55 years in Boston served as the donor. Germline values: CDR1 SEHNR, CDR2 FQNEAQ (reference sequence). CDR3 length: 17 residues. Trimming removed 2 bases from V and 4 bases from J; junction bases left unmatched: 11. TCRdb's copy holds only in-frame clones and misses some; the assay was immunoSEQ multiplex PCR. The sample shows about 350,000 clones, 75% to 90% of them seen only once.

The receptor comes from a person between 18 and 65 years old who received the Ad26.COV2.S COVID-19 vaccine or a placebo. The V gene is TRBV7-9, the J gene TRBJ1-2, with 9 bases fitting TRBD1. The sequenced sample was peripheral blood, obtained in a trial of Ad26.COV2.S vaccine versus placebo. CDR3 bases: TGTGCCAGCAGCTTATGGGGACAGGGCCCGAGGAGCTATGGCTACACCTTC. Residues: CASSLWGQGPRSYGYTF.